This record concerns one T cell receptor (beta chain) sequence. Its specificity is unknown. TCRdb's copy holds only in-frame clones and misses some; the assay was immunoSEQ multiplex PCR. The table shows roughly 79,000 clones, with approximately 80% occurring only once. CDR1 is MDHEN, CDR2 SYDVKM, per germline. The CDR3 has 12 residues. Trimming took off 7 bases at V and 0 bases at J, with 6 bases between the two ends. This sample is part of a study of PD-1 blockade in mismatch repair-deficient tumors. Study-level information: Enrolled about 2013-2016, patients had progressing, pretreated mismatch repair-deficient cancers of about a dozen types.

Study-level findings and limits: Rapid post-treatment expansion, then contraction, generally preceding radiologic response, marked tumor-resident clones.

Every patient had mismatch repair deficiency by PCR or immunohistochemistry. TCR sequencing covered three patients who responded to pembrolizumab. This chain uses TRBV28 with TRBJ1-1; D is unresolved. Sequences were derived from peripheral blood, sampled 44 weeks after starting pembrolizumab. The origin of this receptor is an adult with mismatch repair-deficient cancer. CDR3 sequence: CASKALNTEAFF. The CDR3 DNA reads as TGTGCCAGCAAGGCTCTGAACACTGAAGCTTTCTTT.